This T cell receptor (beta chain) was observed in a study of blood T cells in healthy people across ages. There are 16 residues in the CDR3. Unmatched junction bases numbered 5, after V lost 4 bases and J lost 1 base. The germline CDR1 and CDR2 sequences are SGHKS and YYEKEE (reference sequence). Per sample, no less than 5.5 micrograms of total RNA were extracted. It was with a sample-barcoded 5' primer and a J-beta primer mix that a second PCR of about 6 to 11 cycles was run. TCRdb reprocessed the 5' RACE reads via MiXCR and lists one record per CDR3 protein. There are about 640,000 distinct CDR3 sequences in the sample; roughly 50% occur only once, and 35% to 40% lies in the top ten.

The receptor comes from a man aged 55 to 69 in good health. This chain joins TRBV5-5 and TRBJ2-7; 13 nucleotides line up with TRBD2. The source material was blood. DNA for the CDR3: TGTGCCAGCAGCACCGGACTAGCGGGGGTGTCCTACGAGCAGTACTTC. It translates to CASSTGLAGVSYEQYF.